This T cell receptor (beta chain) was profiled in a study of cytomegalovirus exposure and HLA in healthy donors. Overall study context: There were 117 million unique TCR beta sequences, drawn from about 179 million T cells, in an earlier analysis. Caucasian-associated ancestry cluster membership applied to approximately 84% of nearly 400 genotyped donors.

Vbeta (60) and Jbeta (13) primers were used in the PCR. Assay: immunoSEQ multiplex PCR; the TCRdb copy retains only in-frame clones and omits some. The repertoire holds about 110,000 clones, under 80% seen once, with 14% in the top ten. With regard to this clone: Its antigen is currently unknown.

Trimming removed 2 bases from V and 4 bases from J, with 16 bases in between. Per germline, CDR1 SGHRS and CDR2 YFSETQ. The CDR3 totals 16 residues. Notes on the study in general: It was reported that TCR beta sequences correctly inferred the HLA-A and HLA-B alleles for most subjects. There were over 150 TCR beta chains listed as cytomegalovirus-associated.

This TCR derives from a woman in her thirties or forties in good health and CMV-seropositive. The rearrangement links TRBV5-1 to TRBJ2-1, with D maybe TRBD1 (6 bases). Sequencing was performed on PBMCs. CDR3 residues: CASSFVIGQKYNEQFF. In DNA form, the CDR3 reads TGCGCCAGCAGCTTCGTAATAGGACAGAAGTACAATGAGCAGTTCTTC. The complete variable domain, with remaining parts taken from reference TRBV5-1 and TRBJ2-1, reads KAGVTQTPRYLIKTRGQQVTLSCSPISGHRSVSWYQQTPGQGLQFLFEYFSETQRNKGNFPGRFSGRQFSNSRSEMNVSTLELGDSALYLCASSFVIGQKYNEQFFGPGTRLTVL.